This T cell receptor (beta chain) came from a study of blood T cell repertoires in COVID-19. CDR1 is MDHEN, CDR2 SYDVKM, per germline. The CDR3 has 14 amino acids. V lost 6 bases and J lost 4, with 12 bases in between. Clones were sequenced by immunoSEQ multiplex PCR, and TCRdb holds only the in-frame ones, with some missing. The sample carries approximately 150,000 clones, around nine tenths recorded once. The sequence came from a woman aged 80 or over with COVID-19, enrolled during active disease. Sequenced material: peripheral blood. This chain links TRBV28 with TRBJ1-4; D is unclear. CDR3 nucleotides: TGTGCCAGCAGGGAGGGAGGGCTTAATGAAAAACTGTTTTTT. It codes for CASREGGLNEKLFF.